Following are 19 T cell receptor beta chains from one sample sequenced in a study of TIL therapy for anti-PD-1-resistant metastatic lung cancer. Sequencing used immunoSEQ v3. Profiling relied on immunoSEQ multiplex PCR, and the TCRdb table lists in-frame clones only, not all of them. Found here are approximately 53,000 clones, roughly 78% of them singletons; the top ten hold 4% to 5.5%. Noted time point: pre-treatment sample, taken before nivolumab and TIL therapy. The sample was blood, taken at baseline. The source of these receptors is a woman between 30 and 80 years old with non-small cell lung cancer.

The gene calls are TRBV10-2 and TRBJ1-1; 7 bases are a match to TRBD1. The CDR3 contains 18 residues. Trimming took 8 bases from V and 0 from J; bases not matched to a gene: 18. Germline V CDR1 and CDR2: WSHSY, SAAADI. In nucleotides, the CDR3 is TGCGCCAGCCGGGCCGGTATTGAGCGACAGGGATTGAACACTGAAGCTTTCTTT. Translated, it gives CASRAGIERQGLNTEAFF.

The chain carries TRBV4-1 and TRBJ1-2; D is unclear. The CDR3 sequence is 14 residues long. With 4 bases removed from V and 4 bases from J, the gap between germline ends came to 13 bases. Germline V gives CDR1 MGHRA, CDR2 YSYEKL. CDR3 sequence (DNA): TGCGCCAGCAGCCCAGAGGACGGCGGCTATGGCTACACCTTC. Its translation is CASSPEDGGYGYTF.

The CDR3, as DNA: TGTGCCAGCAGCTTGTTCGACCGCGGGGACACTGAAGCTTTCTTT. This codes for CASSLFDRGDTEAFF. V gene TRBV5-6 combines with J gene TRBJ1-1; D is unresolved. The germline gives CDR1 SGHDT, CDR2 YYEEEE. The CDR3 is 15 amino acids. V lost 1 base and J lost 3, with 13 bases in between.

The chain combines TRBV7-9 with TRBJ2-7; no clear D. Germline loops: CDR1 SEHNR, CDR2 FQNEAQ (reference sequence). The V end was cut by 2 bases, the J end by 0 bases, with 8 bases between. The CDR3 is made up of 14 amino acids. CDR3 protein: CASSLRGDSYEQYF. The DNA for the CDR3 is TGTGCCAGCAGCTTACGAGGAGACTCCTACGAGCAGTACTTC.

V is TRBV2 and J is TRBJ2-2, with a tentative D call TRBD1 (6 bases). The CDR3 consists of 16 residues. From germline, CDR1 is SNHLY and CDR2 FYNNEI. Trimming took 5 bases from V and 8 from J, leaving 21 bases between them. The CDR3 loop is CASSMDSLSLGGELFF. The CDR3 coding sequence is TGTGCCAGCAGTATGGACAGCCTCTCTCTTGGGGGGGAGCTGTTTTTT.

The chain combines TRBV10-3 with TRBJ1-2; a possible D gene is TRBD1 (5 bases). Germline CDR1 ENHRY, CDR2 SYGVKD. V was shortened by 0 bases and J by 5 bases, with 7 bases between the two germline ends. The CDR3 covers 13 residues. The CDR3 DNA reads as TGTGCCATCAGTGAGTCGGGGCGTTATGGCTACACCTTC. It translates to CAISESGRYGYTF.

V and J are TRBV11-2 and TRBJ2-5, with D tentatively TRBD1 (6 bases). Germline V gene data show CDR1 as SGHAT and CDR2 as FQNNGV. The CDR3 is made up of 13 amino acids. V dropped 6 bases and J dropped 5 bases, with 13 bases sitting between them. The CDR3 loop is CASRVNTGETQYF. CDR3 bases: TGTGCCAGCAGAGTTAACACAGGGGAGACCCAGTACTTC. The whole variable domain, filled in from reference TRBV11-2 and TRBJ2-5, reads EAGVAQSPRYKIIEKRQSVAFWCNPISGHATLYWYQQILGQGPKLLIQFQNNGVVDDSQLPKDRFSAERLKGVDSTLKIQPAKLEDSAVYLCASRVNTGETQYFGPGTRLLVL.

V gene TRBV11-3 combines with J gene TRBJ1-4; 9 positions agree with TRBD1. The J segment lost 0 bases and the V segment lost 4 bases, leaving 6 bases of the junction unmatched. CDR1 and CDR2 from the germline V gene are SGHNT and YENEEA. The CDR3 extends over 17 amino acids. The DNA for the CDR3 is TGTGCCAGCAGCTCAGTCGGACAGGGGCCAACTAATGAAAAACTGTTTTTT. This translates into CASSSVGQGPTNEKLFF.

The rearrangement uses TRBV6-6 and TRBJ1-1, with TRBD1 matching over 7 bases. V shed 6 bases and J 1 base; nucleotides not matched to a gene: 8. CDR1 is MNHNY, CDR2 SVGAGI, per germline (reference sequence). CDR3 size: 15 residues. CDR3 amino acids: CASRTRDRENTEAFF. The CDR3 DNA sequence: TGTGCCAGCAGAACTAGGGACAGAGAGAACACTGAAGCTTTCTTT.

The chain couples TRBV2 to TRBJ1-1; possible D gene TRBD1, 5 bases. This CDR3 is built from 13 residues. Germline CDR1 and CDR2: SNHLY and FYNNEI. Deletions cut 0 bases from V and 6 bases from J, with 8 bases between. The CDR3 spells CASSEARGAEAFF. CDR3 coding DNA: TGTGCCAGCAGTGAAGCGCGAGGGGCTGAAGCTTTCTTT.

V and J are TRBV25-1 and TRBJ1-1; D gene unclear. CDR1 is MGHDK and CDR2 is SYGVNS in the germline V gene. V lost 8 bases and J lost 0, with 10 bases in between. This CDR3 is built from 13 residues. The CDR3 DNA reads TGTGCCAGCCGATTACAGATGAACACTGAAGCTTTCTTT. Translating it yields CASRLQMNTEAFF.

CDR3 nucleotide sequence: TGTGCCAGCAGTTTAGCCAGAGTCAGCAATCAGCCCCAGCATTTT. Residues: CASSLARVSNQPQHF. The genes are TRBV27 and TRBJ1-5; D is unresolved. The germline V gene has CDR1 MNHEY and CDR2 SMNVEV (reference sequence). The CDR3 covers 15 residues. Trimming took 2 bases from V and 1 from J, leaving 9 bases between them.

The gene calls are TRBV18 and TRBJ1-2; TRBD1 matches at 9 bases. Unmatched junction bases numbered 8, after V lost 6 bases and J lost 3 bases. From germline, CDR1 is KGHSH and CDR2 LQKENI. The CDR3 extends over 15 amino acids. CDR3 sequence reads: CASSQNRDRDYGYTF. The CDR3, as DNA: TGTGCCAGCTCCCAAAACCGGGACAGGGACTATGGCTACACCTTC.

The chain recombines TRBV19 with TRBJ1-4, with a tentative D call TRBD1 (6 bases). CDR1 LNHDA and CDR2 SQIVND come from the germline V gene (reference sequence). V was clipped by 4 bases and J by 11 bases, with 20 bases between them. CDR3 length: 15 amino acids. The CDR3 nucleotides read TGTGCCAGTAGTACTGCCGGACAGCTAACAGAGAAACTGTTTTTT. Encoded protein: CASSTAGQLTEKLFF.

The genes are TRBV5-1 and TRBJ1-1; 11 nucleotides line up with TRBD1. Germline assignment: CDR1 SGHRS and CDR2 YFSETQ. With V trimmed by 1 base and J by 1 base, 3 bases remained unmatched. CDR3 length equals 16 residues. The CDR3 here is CASSLYGQGANTEAFF. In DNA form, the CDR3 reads TGCGCCAGCAGCTTGTATGGACAGGGGGCGAACACTGAAGCTTTCTTT.

The CDR3 sequence: CASSLLWDRVHYEQYF. CDR3 bases: TGTGCCAGCAGTTTACTTTGGGACAGGGTTCACTACGAGCAGTACTTC. V usage is TRBV28 and J usage is TRBJ2-7; 9 bases match TRBD1. The germline V gene encodes CDR1 MDHEN and CDR2 SYDVKM. The length of the CDR3 is 16 residues. J was trimmed by 3 bases and V by 2 bases; bases with no gene match: 8.

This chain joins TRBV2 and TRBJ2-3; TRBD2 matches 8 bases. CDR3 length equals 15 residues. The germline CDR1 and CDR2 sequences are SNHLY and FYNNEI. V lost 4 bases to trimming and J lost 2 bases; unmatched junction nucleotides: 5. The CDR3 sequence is CASSVLAGVTDTQYF. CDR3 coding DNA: TGTGCCAGCAGTGTTCTAGCGGGCGTCACAGATACGCAGTATTTT.

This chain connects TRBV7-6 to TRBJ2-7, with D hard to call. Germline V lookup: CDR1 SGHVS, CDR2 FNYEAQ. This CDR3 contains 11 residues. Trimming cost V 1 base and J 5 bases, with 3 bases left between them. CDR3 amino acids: CASSLVDEQYF. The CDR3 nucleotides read TGTGCCAGCAGCTTAGTGGACGAGCAGTACTTC.

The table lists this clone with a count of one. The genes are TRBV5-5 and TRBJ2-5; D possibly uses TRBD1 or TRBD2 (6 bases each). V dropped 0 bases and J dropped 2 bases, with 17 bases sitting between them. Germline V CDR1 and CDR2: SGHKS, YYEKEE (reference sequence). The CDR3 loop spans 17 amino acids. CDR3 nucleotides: TGTGCCAGCAGCTTGGCCGGGGGCCAGGGTTGGCAAGAGACCCAGTACTTC. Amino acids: CASSLAGGQGWQETQYF.